What follows is one T cell receptor beta chain and its context. Its specificity is unknown. The record originates from a study of T-cell memory formation after mild COVID-19. Turning to the study itself: Most TCR clusters belonged to a single donor.

UMIs and sample barcodes were carried by the TCR alpha and TCR beta cDNA libraries that 5'RACE produced using constant-segment primers. TCRdb reprocessed the 5' RACE reads via MiXCR and lists one record per CDR3 protein. The sample shows roughly 300,000 distinct CDR3 sequences, around 15% of them seen only once. Trimming shortened V by 4 bases and J by 8 bases, and 17 bases separated the two germline ends. There are 14 residues in the CDR3. Looked up from germline, CDR1 is LNHNV and CDR2 is YYDKDF (reference sequence). Study-wide results and limits: The CD4+ clones that contracted clustered mainly within CM and EM, and the CD8+ clones concentrated in EMRA. Pre-infection memory held some responding clones, suggesting pre-existing cross-reactive T cells responded.

This receptor was identified in a man in his late teens or twenties who had mild COVID-19 (a few samples of this study predate the infection). Cell type and time point are not known. Sequencing was performed on PBMCs or a T cell subset sorted from them (not recorded which). J is TRBJ2-5 and V is TRBV15; D is possibly TRBD1 (5 bases). The DNA for the CDR3 is TGTGCCACCAGCATGCTAGGGGTAGGGGCCACCCAGTACTTC. The encoded protein is CATSMLGVGATQYF.